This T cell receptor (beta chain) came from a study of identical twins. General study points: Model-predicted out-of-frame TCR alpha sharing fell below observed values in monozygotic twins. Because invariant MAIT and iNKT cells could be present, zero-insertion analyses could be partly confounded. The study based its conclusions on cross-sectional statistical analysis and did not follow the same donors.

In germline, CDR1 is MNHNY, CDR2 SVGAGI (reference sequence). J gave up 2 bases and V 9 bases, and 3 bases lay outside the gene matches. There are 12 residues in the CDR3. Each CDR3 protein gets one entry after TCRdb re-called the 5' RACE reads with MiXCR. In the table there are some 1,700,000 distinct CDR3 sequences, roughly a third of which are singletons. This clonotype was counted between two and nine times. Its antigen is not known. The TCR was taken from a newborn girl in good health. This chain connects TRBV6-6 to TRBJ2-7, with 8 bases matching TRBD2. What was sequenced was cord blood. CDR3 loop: CASLAGTYEQYF. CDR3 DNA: TGTGCCAGTTTAGCGGGAACCTACGAGCAGTACTTC.